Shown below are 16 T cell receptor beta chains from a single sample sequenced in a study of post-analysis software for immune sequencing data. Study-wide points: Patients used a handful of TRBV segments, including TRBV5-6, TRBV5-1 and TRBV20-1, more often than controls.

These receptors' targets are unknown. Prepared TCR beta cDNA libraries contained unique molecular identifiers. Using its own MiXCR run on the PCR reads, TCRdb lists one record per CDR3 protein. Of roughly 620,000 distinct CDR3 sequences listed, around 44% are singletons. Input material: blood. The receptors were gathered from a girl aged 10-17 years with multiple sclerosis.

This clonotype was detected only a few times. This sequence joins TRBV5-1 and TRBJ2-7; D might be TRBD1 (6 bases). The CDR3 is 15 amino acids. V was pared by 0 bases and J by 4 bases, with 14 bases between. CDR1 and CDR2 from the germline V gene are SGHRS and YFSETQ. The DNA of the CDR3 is TGCGCCAGCAGCTTGGCCACACAGGGTCGGTACGAGCAGTACTTC. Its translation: CASSLATQGRYEQYF.

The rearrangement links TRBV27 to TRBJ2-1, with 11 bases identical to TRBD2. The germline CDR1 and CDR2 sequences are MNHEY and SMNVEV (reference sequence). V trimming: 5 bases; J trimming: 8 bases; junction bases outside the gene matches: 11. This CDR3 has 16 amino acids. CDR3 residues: CASSHPGTSGRDEQFF. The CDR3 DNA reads TGTGCCAGCAGTCATCCGGGGACTAGCGGCCGCGATGAGCAGTTCTTC.

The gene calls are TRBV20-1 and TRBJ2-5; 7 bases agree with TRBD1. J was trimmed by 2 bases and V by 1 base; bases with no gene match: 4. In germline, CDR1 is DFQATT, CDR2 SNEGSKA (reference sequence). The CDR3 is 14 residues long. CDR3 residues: CSARGPGQQETQYF. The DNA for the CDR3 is TGCAGTGCTAGAGGTCCGGGACAGCAAGAGACCCAGTACTTC.

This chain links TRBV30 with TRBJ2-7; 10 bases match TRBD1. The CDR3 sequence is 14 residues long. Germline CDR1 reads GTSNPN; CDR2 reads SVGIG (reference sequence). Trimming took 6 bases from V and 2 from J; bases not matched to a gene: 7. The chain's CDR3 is CACLRDRGPYEQYF. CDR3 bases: TGTGCCTGCCTCCGGGACAGGGGCCCCTACGAGCAGTACTTC.

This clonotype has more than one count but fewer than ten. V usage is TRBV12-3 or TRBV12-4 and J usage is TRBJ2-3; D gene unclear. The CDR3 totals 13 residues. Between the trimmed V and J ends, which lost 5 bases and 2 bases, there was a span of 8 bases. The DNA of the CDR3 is TGTGCCAGCAGTCCCGGCCACACAGATACGCAGTATTTT. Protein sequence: CASSPGHTDTQYF.

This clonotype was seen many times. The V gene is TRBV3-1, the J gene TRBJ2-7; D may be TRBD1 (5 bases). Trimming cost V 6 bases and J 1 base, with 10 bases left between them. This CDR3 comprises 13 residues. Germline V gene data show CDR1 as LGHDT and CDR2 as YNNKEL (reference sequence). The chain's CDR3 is CASSRDRSYEQYF. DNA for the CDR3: TGTGCCAGCAGTCGCGACAGATCCTACGAGCAGTACTTC.

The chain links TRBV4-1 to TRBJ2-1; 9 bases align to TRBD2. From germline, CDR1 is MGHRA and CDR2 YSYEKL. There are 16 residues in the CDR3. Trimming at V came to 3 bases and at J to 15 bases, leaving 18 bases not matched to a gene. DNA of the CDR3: TGCGCCAGCAGCCATGCGGGACTAGCACCAGCGAAGTCGCCGTTCTTC. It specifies CASSHAGLAPAKSPFF.

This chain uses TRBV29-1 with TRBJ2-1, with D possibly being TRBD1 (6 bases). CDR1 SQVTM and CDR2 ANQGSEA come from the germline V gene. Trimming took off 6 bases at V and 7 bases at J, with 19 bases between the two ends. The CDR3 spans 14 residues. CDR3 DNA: TGCAGCGTCGGACAGTTTTATAGTGGGAATGAGCAGTTCTTC. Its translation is CSVGQFYSGNEQFF.

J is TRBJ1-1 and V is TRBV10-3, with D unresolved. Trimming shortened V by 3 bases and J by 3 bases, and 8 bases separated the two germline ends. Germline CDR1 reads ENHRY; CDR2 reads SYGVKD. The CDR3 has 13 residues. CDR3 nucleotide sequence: TGTGCCATCAGTGATGGCGGAGACACTGAAGCTTTCTTT. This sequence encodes CAISDGGDTEAFF.

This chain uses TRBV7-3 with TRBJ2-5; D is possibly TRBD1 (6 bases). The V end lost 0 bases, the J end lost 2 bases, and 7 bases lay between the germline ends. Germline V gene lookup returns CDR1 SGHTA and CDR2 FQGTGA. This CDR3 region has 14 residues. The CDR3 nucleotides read TGTGCCAGCAGCTTAACGGGACAACAAGAGACCCAGTACTTC. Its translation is CASSLTGQQETQYF.

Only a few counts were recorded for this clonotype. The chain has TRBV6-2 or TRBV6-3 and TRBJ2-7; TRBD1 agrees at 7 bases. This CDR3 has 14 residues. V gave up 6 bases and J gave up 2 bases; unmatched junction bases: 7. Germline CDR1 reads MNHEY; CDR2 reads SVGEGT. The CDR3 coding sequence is TGTGCCAGCAGATATAAGGACAGGCCCTACGAGCAGTACTTC. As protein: CASRYKDRPYEQYF.

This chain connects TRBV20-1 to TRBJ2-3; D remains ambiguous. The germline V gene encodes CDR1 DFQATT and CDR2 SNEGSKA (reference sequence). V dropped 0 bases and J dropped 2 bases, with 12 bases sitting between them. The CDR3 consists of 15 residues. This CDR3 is CSARDGQDPTDTQYF. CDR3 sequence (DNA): TGCAGTGCTAGAGATGGGCAGGACCCCACAGATACGCAGTATTTT.

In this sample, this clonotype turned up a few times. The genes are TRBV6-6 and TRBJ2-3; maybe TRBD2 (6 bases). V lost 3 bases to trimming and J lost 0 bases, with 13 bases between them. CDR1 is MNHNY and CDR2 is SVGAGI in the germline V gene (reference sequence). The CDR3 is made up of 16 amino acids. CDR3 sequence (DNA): TGTGCCAGCAGTTATCAGTCGCGGGACAGCACAGATACGCAGTATTTT. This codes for CASSYQSRDSTDTQYF.

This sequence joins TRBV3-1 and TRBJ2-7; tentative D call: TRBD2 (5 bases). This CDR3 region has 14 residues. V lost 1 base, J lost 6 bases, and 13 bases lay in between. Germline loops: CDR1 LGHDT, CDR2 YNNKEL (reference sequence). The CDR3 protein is CASSQVSGMAEQYF. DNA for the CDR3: TGTGCCAGCAGCCAAGTGTCGGGGATGGCCGAGCAGTACTTC.

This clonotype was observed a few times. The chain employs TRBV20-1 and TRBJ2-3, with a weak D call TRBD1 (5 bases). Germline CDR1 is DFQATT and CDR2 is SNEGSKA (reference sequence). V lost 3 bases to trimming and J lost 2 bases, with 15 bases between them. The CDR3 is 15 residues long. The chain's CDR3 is CSARTDSKATDTQYF. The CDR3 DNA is TGCAGTGCTAGGACAGACTCAAAGGCCACAGATACGCAGTATTTT.

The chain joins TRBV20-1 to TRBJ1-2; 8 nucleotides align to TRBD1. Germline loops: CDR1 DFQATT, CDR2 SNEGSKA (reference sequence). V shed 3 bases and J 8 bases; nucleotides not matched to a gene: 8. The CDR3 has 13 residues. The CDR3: CSASEDRVGGYTF. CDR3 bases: TGCAGTGCTAGCGAGGACAGGGTAGGAGGCTACACCTTC.